The 20 T cell receptor beta chains presented below share a single source sample, sequenced in a study of blood T cell repertoires in COVID-19. The method was immunoSEQ multiplex PCR; TCRdb's version includes in-frame clones alone and lacks a portion of them. Here the sample spans about 230,000 clones, roughly nine tenths being singletons. The sample consisted of PBMCs or T cells enriched from blood (not recorded which). The receptors derive from a woman in her twenties or thirties with acute COVID-19.

The DNA for the CDR3 is TGCGCCAGCAGCTTGGGTGGTCACAGGCCCAGCTCTGGAAACACCATATATTTT. Translated: CASSLGGHRPSSGNTIYF. This rearrangement joins TRBV5-1 to TRBJ1-3; D might be TRBD1 (5 bases). CDR1 and CDR2 (germline): SGHRS, YFSETQ. Trimming stripped 0 bases from V and 0 bases from J, with 16 bases between. There are 18 residues in the CDR3.

This sequence joins TRBV12-3 or TRBV12-4 and TRBJ1-2; D call uncertain. The CDR3 consists of 13 residues. Trimming left V 2 bases short and J 8 bases short, with 12 bases between. The CDR3 nucleotides read TGTGCCAGCAGTTTAATGGGCACGGGAGGCTACACCTTC. Its protein product is CASSLMGTGGYTF.

V usage is TRBV9 and J usage is TRBJ1-4, with 7 bases aligning to TRBD1. This CDR3 is built from 16 residues. V trimming: 4 bases; J trimming: 6 bases; junction bases outside the gene matches: 12. Germline lookup yields CDR1 SGDLS and CDR2 YYNGEE. CDR3 sequence: CASSTRQGKGYEKLFF. CDR3 bases: TGTGCCAGCAGCACGAGACAGGGAAAGGGGTATGAAAAACTGTTTTTT.

The sample holds one count of this clone. J is TRBJ1-2 and V is TRBV4-3; the match to TRBD1 covers 7 bases. Germline CDR1 and CDR2: LGHNA and YSLEER. This CDR3 is built from 14 residues. J gave up 4 bases and V 4 bases, and 6 bases lay outside the gene matches. The DNA for the CDR3 is TGCGCCAGCAGCCCGAGGACAGGCGTCTATGGCTACACCTTC. It translates to CASSPRTGVYGYTF.

The CDR3 DNA sequence: TGCGCCAGCAGTCAAGAGGGAACCGGGGAGCTGTTTTTT. This gives the protein CASSQEGTGELFF. The J gene is TRBJ2-2, the V gene TRBV23-1; D is perhaps TRBD2 (5 bases). TRBV23-1 is placed among ORFs of uncertain function. With 2 bases removed from V and 5 bases from J, the gap between germline ends came to 6 bases. The CDR3 covers 13 residues.

This chain links TRBV7-2 with TRBJ1-6; TRBD1 aligns across 7 bases. Germline CDR1 is SGHTA and CDR2 is FQGNSA. This CDR3 region has 15 residues. J gave up 7 bases and V 5 bases, and 8 bases lay outside the gene matches. This CDR3 reads CASSPFDRENSPLHF. The DNA for the CDR3 is TGTGCCAGCAGCCCCTTTGACAGGGAGAATTCACCCCTCCACTTT.

The rearrangement uses TRBV7-2 and TRBJ2-5; 8 nucleotides align to TRBD1. With V trimmed by 4 bases and J by 4 bases, 5 bases remained unmatched. Germline V gene data show CDR1 as SGHTA and CDR2 as FQGNSA. The CDR3 totals 14 residues. DNA for the CDR3: TGTGCCAGCAGCTCCATCGACAGGGGAGAGACCCAGTACTTC. Translating gives CASSSIDRGETQYF.

This chain links TRBV7-8 with TRBJ2-7; no clear D. CDR3 length: 14 residues. The germline V gene encodes CDR1 SGHVS and CDR2 FQNEAQ. Trimming cost V 3 bases and J 5 bases, with 14 bases left between them. The CDR3 region is CASSFRETAHEQYF. CDR3 DNA: TGTGCCAGCAGCTTCCGCGAAACAGCCCACGAGCAGTACTTC.

The chain carries TRBV5-5 and TRBJ1-5, with no clear D. Germline CDR1 is SGHKS and CDR2 is YYEKEE (reference sequence). The V end lost 0 bases, the J end lost 0 bases, and 10 bases lay between the germline ends. This CDR3 is built from 16 residues. CDR3 DNA: TGTGCCAGCAGCTTGGTTGACACATCTAGCAATCAGCCCCAGCATTTT. Protein sequence: CASSLVDTSSNQPQHF.

A single count supports this clone. The chain recombines TRBV7-2 with TRBJ1-2; a possible D gene is TRBD1 (6 bases). V was clipped by 2 bases and J by 6 bases, with 16 bases between them. This CDR3 region has 15 residues. The germline gives CDR1 SGHTA, CDR2 FQGNSA. As DNA, the CDR3 is TGTGCCAGCAGCTTAAGCGCCGGGACACGTAATGGCTACACCTTC. This sequence encodes CASSLSAGTRNGYTF.

The chain recombines TRBV2 with TRBJ2-5, with a tentative D call TRBD2 (6 bases). This CDR3 is 14 amino acids long. The V end lost 4 bases, the J end lost 4 bases, and 13 bases lay between the germline ends. The germline CDR1 and CDR2 sequences are SNHLY and FYNNEI. The CDR3 coding sequence is TGTGCCAGCAGTGGTCGACTAGATGGAGAGACCCAGTACTTC. Translated: CASSGRLDGETQYF. Complete variable domain (other parts from reference TRBV2 and TRBJ2-5): EPEVTQTPSHQVTQMGQEVILRCVPISNHLYFYWYRQILGQKVEFLVSFYNNEISEKSEIFDDQFSVERPDGSNFTLKIRSTKLEDSAMYFCASSGRLDGETQYFGPGTRLLVL.

V usage is TRBV9 and J usage is TRBJ2-6; D is uncertain. The CDR3 contains 15 residues. CDR1 and CDR2 (germline): SGDLS, YYNGEE. Trimming cost V 4 bases and J 0 bases, with 8 bases left between them. The CDR3 bases are TGTGCCAGCAGCCCCCGTAGCTCTGGGGCCAACGTCCTGACTTTC. Residues: CASSPRSSGANVLTF.

The chain recombines TRBV7-9 with TRBJ2-5, with TRBD1 matching over 9 bases. The V segment lost 6 bases and the J segment 5 bases; nucleotides outside the gene matches: 10. The CDR3 length is 15 residues. CDR1 is SEHNR, CDR2 FQNEAQ, per germline (reference sequence). CDR3 nucleotide sequence: TGTGCCAGCAGTCCACAGGGGGCTTTGATGGAGACCCAGTACTTC. Protein sequence: CASSPQGALMETQYF.

The chain employs TRBV12-3 or TRBV12-4 and TRBJ1-1; a weak D match, TRBD1 (5 bases). The CDR3 is made up of 13 amino acids. V lost 5 bases and J 6 bases, leaving 13 bases between the germline ends. The CDR3 is CASSRNQGAEAFF. The CDR3 region has the DNA TGTGCCAGCAGTCGGAACCAGGGTGCTGAAGCTTTCTTT.

CDR3 coding DNA: TGTGCCAGCAGCCCCCGACTAGCGGGGGGGGATACGCAGTATTTT. Its protein is CASSPRLAGGDTQYF. The chain has TRBV14 and TRBJ2-3, with 14 bases matching TRBD2. In germline, CDR1 is SGHDN, CDR2 FVKESK. The CDR3 consists of 15 residues. With V trimmed by 4 bases and J by 6 bases, 3 bases remained unmatched.

This rearrangement joins TRBV5-1 to TRBJ2-1; D possibly corresponds to TRBD2 (6 bases). V lost 0 bases, J lost 9 bases, and 16 bases lay in between. Germline-derived CDR1 and CDR2 are SGHRS and YFSETQ. The CDR3 covers 15 residues. The CDR3 nucleotides read TGCGCCAGCAGCTTGGTATCGGGAGTGATAGGTGAGCAGTTCTTC. It codes for CASSLVSGVIGEQFF.

This chain uses TRBV21-1 with TRBJ2-7; TRBD1 is the table's D call and was not checked against the DNA. TRBV21-1 is a pseudogene locus. The CDR3 loop spans 15 amino acids. The CDR3, as DNA: TGTGCCAGCAGCAAAGGAGGGACAATGACCTACGAGCAGTACTTC. Amino acid sequence: CASSKGGTMTYEQYF.

This rearrangement joins TRBV5-4 to TRBJ2-7; 7 nucleotides agree with TRBD1. In germline, CDR1 is SGHNT, CDR2 YYREEE (reference sequence). After removal of 3 bases from V and 5 bases from J, the junction contained 11 bases not matched to a gene. The CDR3 consists of 15 residues. The CDR3 loop reads CASSSGPDRVNEQYF. The CDR3 bases are TGTGCCAGCAGCTCTGGACCCGACAGGGTAAACGAGCAGTACTTC.

The chain employs TRBV30 and TRBJ2-5, with a tentative D call TRBD2 (7 bases). The CDR3 is made up of 13 amino acids. V dropped 3 bases and J dropped 4 bases, with 12 bases sitting between them. Germline V CDR1 and CDR2: GTSNPN, SVGIG (reference sequence). The CDR3 region is CAWSPRGGETQYF. CDR3 nucleotide sequence: TGTGCCTGGAGCCCAAGGGGGGGAGAGACCCAGTACTTC.

V and J are TRBV5-1 and TRBJ2-2, with 8 bases identical to TRBD1. The V and J ends lost 4 bases and 4 bases, in that order; junction bases with no gene match: 9. Per the germline V gene, CDR1 is SGHRS and CDR2 is YFSETQ. This CDR3 spans 16 amino acids. The CDR3 nucleotides read TGCGCCAGCAGCCCCAGACAGGGGTCAAGCACCGGGGAGCTGTTTTTT. Translation gives CASSPRQGSSTGELFF. Looking up the rest from reference TRBV5-1 and TRBJ2-2 gives the full variable domain: KAGVTQTPRYLIKTRGQQVTLSCSPISGHRSVSWYQQTPGQGLQFLFEYFSETQRNKGNFPGRFSGRQFSNSRSEMNVSTLELGDSALYLCASSPRQGSSTGELFFGEGSRLTVL.